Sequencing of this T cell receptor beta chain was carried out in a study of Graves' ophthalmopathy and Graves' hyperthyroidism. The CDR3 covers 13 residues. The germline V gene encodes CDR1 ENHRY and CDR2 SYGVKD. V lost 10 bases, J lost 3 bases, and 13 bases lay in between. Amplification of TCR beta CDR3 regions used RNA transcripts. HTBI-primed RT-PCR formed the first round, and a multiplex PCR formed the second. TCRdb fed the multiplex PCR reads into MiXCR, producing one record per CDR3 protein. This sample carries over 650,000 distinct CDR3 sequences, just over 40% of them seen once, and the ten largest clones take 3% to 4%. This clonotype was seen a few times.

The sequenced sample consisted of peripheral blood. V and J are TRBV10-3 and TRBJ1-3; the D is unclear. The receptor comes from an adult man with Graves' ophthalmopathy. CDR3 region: CATHGSYGNTIYF. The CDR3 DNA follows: TGTGCCACCCACGGGTCGTATGGAAACACCATATATTTT.